This paragraph covers one T cell receptor (beta chain) sequence. Its ends do not fully match the called genes, so a read error is possible. The CDR3 sequence is 12 residues long. CDR1 is MNHNY, CDR2 SVGAGI, per germline (reference sequence). The record originates from a study of glioma-infiltrating T cells. TCR alpha and beta CDR3 regions were amplified from RNA using iRepertoire nested multiplex PCR. One-step reverse transcription and amplification started from around 100-400 ng of tissue mRNA or PBMC total RNA. A single record per CDR3 protein comes from TCRdb applying MiXCR to the multiplex PCR reads. The repertoire includes more than 110,000 distinct CDR3 sequences, around 42% of them detected once, and around 18% sits in the top ten.

V usage is TRBV6-6 and J usage is TRBJ2-1; no firm D call. The sample was glioma tissue, nonneoplastic brain tissue, or PBMCs (not recorded which). The clonotype was recovered from a human donor with low-grade glioma or glioblastoma, undergoing nonglioma brain surgery, or in good health (not recorded which). CDR3 residues: CASSDGYNEQFF. CDR3 in DNA: TGCGCCAGCAGTGATGGATACAATGAGCAGTTCTTC.